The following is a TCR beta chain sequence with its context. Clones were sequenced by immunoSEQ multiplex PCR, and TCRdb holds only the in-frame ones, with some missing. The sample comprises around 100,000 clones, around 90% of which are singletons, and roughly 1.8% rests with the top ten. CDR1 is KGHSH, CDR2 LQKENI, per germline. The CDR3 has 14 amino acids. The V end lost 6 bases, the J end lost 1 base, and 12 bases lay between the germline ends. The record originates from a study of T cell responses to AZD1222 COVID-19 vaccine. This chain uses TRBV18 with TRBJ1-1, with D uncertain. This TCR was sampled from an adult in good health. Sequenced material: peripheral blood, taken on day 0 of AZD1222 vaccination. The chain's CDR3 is CASSPVDPNTEAFF. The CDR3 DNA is TGTGCCAGCTCTCCCGTGGACCCGAACACTGAAGCTTTCTTT.